The text below deals with one TCR beta chain. Its antigen is unknown. No base qualities exist here, and no much larger clone lies one base off it. The library was made by PCR. TCRdb records NextSeq 500 as the sequencer. Bulk TCR libraries were prepared as previously described, using TCR primers listed in Table S5. Purification of total RNA was performed with the Qiagen AllPrep DNA/RNA kit. Before analysis, reads from multiple sequencing runs of one library were combined. In the paper's pipeline: Only reads with exact TCR constant sequence were kept, trimmed to 150 nt, and grouped by their 12-nt molecular barcodes. Reads in each barcode group were sub-clustered using a 15% Levenshtein threshold, and a quality-weighted consensus sequence was built for each RNA molecule. Non-functional sequences were removed, as were lower-count sequences one edit away from another. Based on a fit of two negative binomial distributions, barcode sub-clusters having less than 20% of the maximum read count were discarded. TCRdb redid the processing of the public reads, applying fastp at Q25 and MiXCR, and retained in-frame beta chains. Every entry covers one CDR3 protein and lists the most common genes and DNA from its rows. The V and J calls come from TCRdb's annotation, not from the publication. A total of 400,000 to 600,000 distinct CDR3 sequences appear in this sample, roughly 25% of them only once. Around 0.78% of the sample is in the top ten clones.

This specimen belongs to a study of molecular identifiers for immune sequencing clone quantification (dated by TCRdb to the late 2010s). At the level of the whole study: In a replicate experiment, RNA from around 20,000 or 100,000 naive CD8 T cells was split into five aliquots, four of which were sequenced. This methods study used CD8 T cells to benchmark TCR RNA copy counting and molecular-identifier clustering-based TCR repertoire sequencing (MIDCIRS).

Libraries of naive CD8 T cells were built from around 20,000 to 1,000,000 sorted cells, with 10%, 30% or 50% of the purified RNA used. Naive CD8 T cells, defined as CD8+CD4-CCR7+CD45RA+, were FACS-sorted into RLT Plus buffer on a BD FACSAria II. To test detection sensitivity, Jurkat RNA equal to around 11 TCR copies was added to samples of about 17,000-1,100,000 naive CD8 T cells. Enrichment of CD8 T cells was performed with RosetteSep CD8+ T Cell Enrichment Cocktail and Ficoll-Paque, after which ACK red cell lysis was carried out. Taken from cysteine to phenylalanine, the CDR3 has 17 residues. CDR3 DNA only is kept here, 51 bases in frame from base 1. Per the germline V gene, SGHTA is the CDR1 and FQGNSA is the CDR2. V and J are truncated by 1 base and 2 bases respectively, leaving an intervening sequence of 17 bases. Summary of the overall study and its limitations: In CMV-specific effector cells, clones with more than 20 RNA copies accounted for over 98% of molecules, whereas in naive cells such clones accounted for under 1%. Without barcode sub-clustering, chimeric consensus sequences inflated TCR diversity; chimeras reached as high as 47%. The naive libraries included spiked-in Jurkat TCR RNA (fewer than 11 copies' worth), and this Jurkat TCR RNA is not part of the donor repertoire. Identical TCR molecules sharing a barcode could cause highly expanded clone sizes to be underestimated. Spiked-in Jurkat TCR RNA equal to a single cell's worth was reported to be detectable even within one million naive CD8 T cells. Modeling gave around 2.7 recovered TCR RNA copies per cell versus 7.5 to 10 by digital PCR, implying around 33% capture efficiency.

What was sequenced was naive CD8+ T cells from blood, with Jurkat cell RNA spiked in. Per the publication, the cell subset or site label means: FACS-sorted CD8+CD4-CCR7+CD45RA+ naive T cells. The TCR sequence derives from a human donor in good health. Some libraries in this study had Jurkat cell RNA spiked in. This sequence uses TRBV7-2 and TRBJ2-5; TRBD2 could be the D gene, as 7 bases match. CDR3 sequence: CASSLDGGQYNQETQYF. The sequenced DNA is TGTGCCAGCAGCTTAGACGGGGGGCAATACAATCAAGAGACCCAGTACTTC.